These 21 T cell receptor beta chains came from one sample sequenced in a study of CXCR3 chemokines and chemotherapy response in bladder cancer. Each CDR3 protein is one row after TCRdb ran MiXCR on the PCR reads. The table lists about 8,100 distinct CDR3 sequences, about 12% of them singletons, with 15% to 20% in the top ten. Sampling was performed from a patient whose treatment included neoadjuvant chemotherapy. The receptor source for this set is a human donor with bladder cancer that responded to neoadjuvant chemotherapy.

This clonotype has ten or more counts. This chain joins TRBV6-5 and TRBJ2-2; 13 nucleotides align to TRBD2. The V and J ends lost 6 bases and 7 bases, in that order; junction bases with no gene match: 11. Germline V gene data show CDR1 as MNHEY and CDR2 as SVGAGI. The CDR3 loop spans 17 amino acids. CDR3 nucleotides: TGTGCCAGCAGCCGCCGTACTAGCGGGGGGGCTGGCGGGGAGCTGTTTTTT. Encoded protein: CASSRRTSGGAGGELFF.

Relative to its sample, this clonotype is medium-sized. The rearrangement joins TRBV19 to TRBJ2-7; weak D call: TRBD2 (5 bases). The V gene's germline CDR1 is LNHDA and CDR2 SQIVND (reference sequence). This CDR3 has 13 amino acids. The ends were cut back, 6 bases at V and 1 base at J, with 10 bases in the middle. This CDR3 is CASRTTGSYEQYF. The CDR3 nucleotides read TGTGCCAGTAGGACTACCGGGTCCTACGAGCAGTACTTC.

This clonotype has a count of ten or more. The rearrangement links TRBV18 to TRBJ2-1; D is perhaps TRBD1 (5 bases). In germline, CDR1 is KGHSH, CDR2 LQKENI. The V gene lost 6 bases and the J gene lost 8 bases, with 14 bases spanning the gap. The CDR3 has 13 residues. CDR3 bases: TGTGCCAGCTCCCGCACAGGAGACCATGAGCAGTTCTTC. Amino acid sequence: CASSRTGDHEQFF.

Judged by abundance, this clonotype is medium-sized (0.01 to 0.1%). The genes are TRBV6-2 or TRBV6-3 and TRBJ2-3; TRBD2 is a possible D gene (6 bases). CDR3 length equals 13 residues. Germline CDR1 is MNHEY and CDR2 is SVGEGT. The V and J ends lost 3 bases and 4 bases respectively, with 8 bases between them. The CDR3 sequence is CASSYSGADTQYF. The CDR3, as DNA: TGTGCCAGCAGTTATTCGGGGGCAGATACGCAGTATTTT.

With regard to this clonotype: This likely stems from a read error, as it lies one base from a far larger clone. J is TRBJ2-1 and V is TRBV7-2, with TRBD1 matching over 9 bases. Germline assignment: CDR1 SGHTA and CDR2 FQGNSA. The CDR3 runs to 14 residues. J lost 10 bases, V lost 3 bases, and 7 bases had no gene match. The CDR3 nucleotides are TGTGCCAGCAGCTTGGGGACAGGGACCTACGAGCAGTTCTTC. Its translation is CASSLGTGTYEQFF. Full variable domain (outside the CDR3, taken from reference TRBV7-2 and TRBJ2-1): GAGVSQSPSNKVTEKGKDVELRCDPISGHTALYWYRQSLGQGLEFLIYFQGNSAPDKSGLPSDRFSAERTGGSVSTLTIQRTQQEDSAVYLCASSLGTGTYEQFFGPGTRLTVL.

The J gene is TRBJ2-1, the V gene TRBV11-2, with TRBD1 matching over 8 bases. V shed 5 bases and J 8 bases; nucleotides not matched to a gene: 8. This CDR3 comprises 14 residues. Germline V gene sequence: CDR1 SGHAT, CDR2 FQNNGV. In nucleotides, the CDR3 is TGTGCCAGCAGCCCAGACAGGGGTGGCCATGAGCAGTTCTTC. Translating gives CASSPDRGGHEQFF.

Ten or more counts support this clonotype. This chain joins TRBV6-2 or TRBV6-3 and TRBJ2-2; D call uncertain. With 3 bases removed from V and 5 bases from J, the gap between germline ends came to 13 bases. The CDR3 extends over 15 amino acids. Germline CDR1 reads MNHEY; CDR2 reads SVGEGT. DNA of the CDR3: TGTGCCAGCAGTTATTTCAGACCCCATACCGGGGAGCTGTTTTTT. Its protein product is CASSYFRPHTGELFF.

This clonotype was found many times. The chain employs TRBV10-3 and TRBJ2-1; D assignment may be TRBD1 or TRBD2 (5 bases each). The CDR3 covers 15 residues. V lost 10 bases and J lost 0, with 16 bases in between. Germline loops: CDR1 ENHRY, CDR2 SYGVKD. In nucleotides, the CDR3 is TGTGCCACCAATCGGGGCAGTTTCTCCTACAATGAGCAGTTCTTC. Its protein is CATNRGSFSYNEQFF.

The gene calls are TRBV12-3 or TRBV12-4 and TRBJ2-7; 9 nucleotides match TRBD1. Losses at the gene ends were 6 bases for V and 3 bases for J; bases not matched to a gene: 9. This CDR3 has 15 residues. In DNA form, the CDR3 reads TGTGCCAGCAGACGAACCGGGACAGGGCACTACGAGCAGTACTTC. Translating it yields CASRRTGTGHYEQYF.

About this clonotype: A read error may be the cause here, since a much bigger clone is one base away. The rearrangement links TRBV12-3 or TRBV12-4 to TRBJ1-2, with D possibly matching TRBD1 (6 bases). CDR3 size: 15 residues. CDR3 in DNA: TGTGCCAGCAGTCGTACAGGGAGCCCCCTTTATGGCCACACCTTC. As protein: CASSRTGSPLYGHTF.

This clonotype has ten or more counts. The chain recombines TRBV7-9 with TRBJ2-5, with D perhaps TRBD1 (6 bases). Per the germline V gene, CDR1 is SEHNR and CDR2 is FQNEAQ (reference sequence). This CDR3 is built from 14 residues. Trimming shortened V by 6 bases and J by 5 bases, and 16 bases separated the two germline ends. The CDR3 nucleotides are TGTGCCAGCAGGGAGCCAGGGGTAGTTGAGACCCAGTACTTC. It codes for CASREPGVVETQYF.

This clonotype was found many times. J is TRBJ2-2 and V is TRBV6-2 or TRBV6-3; TRBD2 aligns across 7 bases. From germline, CDR1 is MNHEY and CDR2 SVGEGT. The CDR3 is 17 residues long. V lost 0 bases, J lost 0 bases, and 4 bases stayed unmatched. The CDR3 DNA reads as TGTGCCAGCAGTTACTCGCTAGCGGCTACGAACACCGGGGAGCTGTTTTTT. It encodes CASSYSLAATNTGELFF.

This clonotype is judged medium-sized. The chain recombines TRBV19 with TRBJ1-2; D call uncertain. Germline loops: CDR1 LNHDA, CDR2 SQIVND (reference sequence). The CDR3 runs to 12 residues. V was shortened by 10 bases and J by 5 bases, with 14 bases between the two germline ends. The CDR3: CATAQTGYGYTF. The CDR3 DNA is TGTGCCACCGCCCAGACCGGTTATGGCTACACCTTC.

The chain carries TRBV20-1 and TRBJ1-2; TRBD1 matches at 7 bases. The J segment lost 4 bases and the V segment lost 5 bases, leaving 4 bases of the junction unmatched. Germline CDR1 and CDR2: DFQATT and SNEGSKA (reference sequence). This CDR3 contains 12 residues. CDR3 coding DNA: TGCAGTGCTCCTGGACAGGTCTATGGCTACACCTTC. Translation gives CSAPGQVYGYTF.

The sample holds many counts of this clonotype. The chain has TRBV27 and TRBJ1-4, with D hard to call. V lost 5 bases to trimming and J lost 10 bases, with 14 bases between them. Germline V lookup: CDR1 MNHEY, CDR2 SMNVEV (reference sequence). The CDR3 runs to 13 residues. The CDR3 protein is CASSTGLWGKLFF. CDR3 nucleotide sequence: TGTGCCAGCAGTACCGGACTTTGGGGAAAACTGTTTTTT.

This clonotype is labeled medium-sized (0.01 to 0.1%). J is TRBJ1-4 and V is TRBV6-1; TRBD1 might be the D (5 bases). V was clipped by 1 base and J by 8 bases, with 20 bases between them. The CDR3 runs to 17 residues. Per the germline V gene, CDR1 is MNHNS and CDR2 is SASEGT. The CDR3 bases are TGTGCCAGCAGTGAAGTACCCCTTCAGGGCACGTGGGAAAAACTGTTTTTT. As protein: CASSEVPLQGTWEKLFF.

This clonotype appeared many times. The rearrangement links TRBV6-2 or TRBV6-3 to TRBJ1-5; D is perhaps TRBD1 (6 bases). From germline, CDR1 is MNHEY and CDR2 SVGEGT. This CDR3 is 14 amino acids long. Trimming took off 6 bases at V and 7 bases at J, with 16 bases between the two ends. For the CDR3, the DNA is TGTGCCAGCAGACCCGACAGGCCGGGGCAGCCCCAGCATTTT. This translates into CASRPDRPGQPQHF.

This clonotype came up many times. The V call is TRBV6-5, the J call TRBJ2-1; 8 bases fit TRBD1. CDR1 and CDR2 (germline): MNHEY, SVGAGI. The V and J ends lost 5 bases and 8 bases, in that order; junction bases with no gene match: 5. The CDR3 extends over 13 amino acids. As DNA, the CDR3 is TGTGCCAGCAGTACGACAGGGGTTTATGAGCAGTTCTTC. Its translation is CASSTTGVYEQFF.

This clonotype occurred many times. CDR3 region: CASASIPAGAINEQFF. The DNA for the CDR3 is TGTGCCAGCGCCTCAATACCAGCGGGGGCCATAAATGAGCAGTTCTTC. The rearrangement joins TRBV12-3 or TRBV12-4 to TRBJ2-1; 8 bases map to TRBD2. With 8 bases clipped from V and 7 bases from J, the junction kept 16 bases outside the gene matches. This CDR3 is built from 16 residues.

This clonotype showed up many times. The V gene is TRBV12-3 or TRBV12-4, the J gene TRBJ1-2; 10 nucleotides match TRBD1. This CDR3 is 13 amino acids long. V was clipped by 4 bases and J by 8 bases; unmatched bases: 4. Here the CDR3 DNA reads TGTGCCAGCAGTTCAGACAGGGGGCGAGGCTACACCTTC. As protein: CASSSDRGRGYTF.

By its share, this clonotype is medium-sized (0.01 to 0.1%). The V gene is TRBV19, the J gene TRBJ1-6; D unresolved. The V gene lost 1 base and the J gene lost 10 bases, with 5 bases spanning the gap. The germline V gene encodes CDR1 LNHDA and CDR2 SQIVND (reference sequence). The CDR3 is 12 amino acids. The CDR3 spells CASSIVGSPLHF. The DNA of the CDR3 is TGTGCCAGTAGTATAGTCGGATCACCCCTCCACTTT. The full variable domain, its missing parts supplied by reference TRBV19 and TRBJ1-6, is DGGITQSPKYLFRKEGQNVTLSCEQNLNHDAMYWYRQDPGQGLRLIYYSQIVNDFQKGDIAEGYSVSREKKESFPLTVTSAQKNPTAFYLCASSIVGSPLHFGNGTRLTVT.